This T cell receptor (beta chain) was identified in a study of cytomegalovirus exposure and HLA in healthy donors. The overall study: Most donors, 81% of over 350 genotyped, fell in the Caucasian-associated ancestry cluster.

Per germline, CDR1 MDHEN and CDR2 SYDVKM. This CDR3 has 15 amino acids. V gave up 7 bases and J gave up 1 base, with 16 bases separating them. As to this clone: What it binds is not known.

Primers included in the PCR were 60 Vbeta and 13 Jbeta primers. Assay used: immunoSEQ multiplex PCR; TCRdb lists only in-frame clones, some missing. The repertoire holds about 120,000 clones, with 60% to 80% as singletons. Study conclusions and caveats: Cytomegalovirus-associated TCR beta chains were listed, numbering 164. In a later analysis, TCR association rates varied by HLA locus: DRB1 most, HLA-C fewest.

This TCR came from a man younger than 45 in good health and CMV-seronegative. The sequencing sample was made of PBMCs. The chain joins TRBV28 to TRBJ1-2; D is unclear. CDR3 DNA: TGTGCCAGCAAGGCAGCCAGGTTGGATAACTATGGCTACACCTTC. As protein: CASKAARLDNYGYTF.